This is a list of T cell receptor beta chains from one sample in a study of T-cell memory formation after mild COVID-19. TCRdb recomputed calls from the 5' RACE reads with MiXCR, one row per CDR3 protein. Here the sample spans around 150,000 distinct CDR3 sequences, more than 12% being singletons. The sequencing input was PBMCs or a T cell subset sorted from them (not recorded which). All receptors come from an adult woman who had mild COVID-19 (a few samples of this study predate the infection). Cell type and time point are not known. CDR3s leave out the opening cysteine and the closing phenylalanine or tryptophan. Each record gives: V gene, clone size, CDR3 length, J gene, CDR3 protein. Part of the rows lack a size; the others show once, few, many or a class for expanded clones.

>TRBV11-2|-|11|TRBJ2-7
ASSAYLAGRGY
>TRBV6-2/TRBV6-3|few|11|TRBJ1-5
ASRDRSNQPQH
>TRBV9|-|11|TRBJ1-5
ASSQGNHQPQH
>TRBV18|-|13|TRBJ2-7
ASSPGGGYSYEQY
>TRBV20-1|-|13|TRBJ1-5
SARPENREGGPQH
>TRBV12-3/TRBV12-4|few|10|TRBJ1-2
ASRTTPLGYT
>TRBV12-3/TRBV12-4|-|10|TRBJ1-1
ASTWGGREAF
>TRBV18|-|12|TRBJ1-1
ASSPPGGSAEAF
>TRBV9|-|11|TRBJ1-1
ASSPGSRGEAF
>TRBV6-5|-|12|TRBJ2-1
ASRPSGRSNEQF
>TRBV4-3|few|14|TRBJ2-7
ASSQEGQDPSYEQY
>TRBV7-9|-|11|TRBJ2-7
ASNQGEVDEQY
>TRBV5-1|-|13|TRBJ2-7
ASRGEVASSYEQY
>TRBV15|few|12|TRBJ2-7
ATSREREADEQY
>TRBV12-3/TRBV12-4|few|18|TRBJ2-1
ASSSRPWTSGRPSYNEQF
>TRBV6-2/TRBV6-3|many|18|TRBJ2-1
ASSYSSTGVAGPGYNEQF
>TRBV5-1|few|15|TRBJ2-5
ASKGGLDSRRQETQY
>TRBV6-2/TRBV6-3|-|11|TRBJ2-6
ASSFTGANVLT
>TRBV12-3/TRBV12-4|few|11|TRBJ2-7
ASSLGTHYEQY
>TRBV5-4|few|14|TRBJ2-7
ASSLMGQGASYEQY
>TRBV29-1|-|9|TRBJ2-1
SVDRLGEQF
>TRBV4-1|-|15|TRBJ2-7
ASSRPGLAGESYEQY
>TRBV7-6|few|12|TRBJ2-7
ASSSTTRDYEQY
>TRBV6-6|-|13|TRBJ1-1
ASRGQGDGVTEAF
>TRBV27|-|13|TRBJ1-5
ASSLFGQGDQPQH
>TRBV4-1|-|16|TRBJ2-5
ASSHPASSGGEQETQY
>TRBV18|few|12|TRBJ1-2
ASSFGQGERGYT
>TRBV6-2/TRBV6-3|few|11|TRBJ2-7
ASGEQNYYEQY
>TRBV20-1|-|12|TRBJ2-1
SARGRLAGNEQF
>TRBV5-1|many|11|TRBJ2-7
ASSLAGTYEQY
>TRBV27|few|12|TRBJ1-2
ASSLRGSNYGYT
>TRBV20-1|few|11|TRBJ2-4
SARTWLGNIQY
>TRBV3-1|-|20|TRBJ2-1
ASSPLGLAGGFYIGSYNEQF
>TRBV29-1|-|9|TRBJ2-7
SVAREHEQY
>TRBV7-9|-|15|TRBJ1-2
ASSLARSGRNGDGYT
>TRBV5-1|few|14|TRBJ1-1
ASSPGTGERNTEAF
>TRBV5-1|few|13|TRBJ2-1
ASSLDRVSYNEQF
>TRBV7-3|-|12|TRBJ2-3
ASSSRRGADTQY
>TRBV6-5|few|13|TRBJ2-1
ASSYSSGRVDEQF
>TRBV12-3/TRBV12-4|-|15|TRBJ1-5
ASSSPSSRDSNQPQH
>TRBV4-2|-|14|TRBJ2-1
ASSQGPVGFDNEQF